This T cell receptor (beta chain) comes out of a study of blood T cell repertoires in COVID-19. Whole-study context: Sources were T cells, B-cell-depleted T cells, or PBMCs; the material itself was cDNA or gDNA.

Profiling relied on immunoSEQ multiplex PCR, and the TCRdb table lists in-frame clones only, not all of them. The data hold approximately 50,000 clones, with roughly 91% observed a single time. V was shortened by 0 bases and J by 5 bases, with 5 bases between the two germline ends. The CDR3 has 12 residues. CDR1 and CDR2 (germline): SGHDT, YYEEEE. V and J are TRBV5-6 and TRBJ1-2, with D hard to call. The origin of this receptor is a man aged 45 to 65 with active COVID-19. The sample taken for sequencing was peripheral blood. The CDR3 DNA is TGTGCCAGCAGCTTGGACTTTTATGGCTACACCTTC. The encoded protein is CASSLDFYGYTF.